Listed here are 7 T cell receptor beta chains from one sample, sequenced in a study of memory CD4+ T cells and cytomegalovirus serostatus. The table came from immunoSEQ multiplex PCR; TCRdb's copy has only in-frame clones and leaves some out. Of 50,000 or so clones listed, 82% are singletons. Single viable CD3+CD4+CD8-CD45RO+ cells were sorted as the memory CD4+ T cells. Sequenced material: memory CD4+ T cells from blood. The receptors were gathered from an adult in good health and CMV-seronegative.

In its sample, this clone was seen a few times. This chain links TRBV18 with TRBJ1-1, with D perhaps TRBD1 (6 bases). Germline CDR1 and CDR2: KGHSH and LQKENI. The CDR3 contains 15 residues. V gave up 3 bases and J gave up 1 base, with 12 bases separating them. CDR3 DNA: TGTGCCAGCTCACCCAGGACAGAGGAGAACACTGAAGCTTTCTTT. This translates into CASSPRTEENTEAFF.

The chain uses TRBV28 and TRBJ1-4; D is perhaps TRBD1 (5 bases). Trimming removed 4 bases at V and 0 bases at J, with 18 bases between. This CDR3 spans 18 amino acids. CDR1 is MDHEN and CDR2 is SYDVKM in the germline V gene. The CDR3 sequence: CASSSPTALFATNEKLFF. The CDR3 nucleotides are TGTGCCAGCAGTTCCCCGACAGCCCTATTTGCAACTAATGAAAAACTGTTTTTT.

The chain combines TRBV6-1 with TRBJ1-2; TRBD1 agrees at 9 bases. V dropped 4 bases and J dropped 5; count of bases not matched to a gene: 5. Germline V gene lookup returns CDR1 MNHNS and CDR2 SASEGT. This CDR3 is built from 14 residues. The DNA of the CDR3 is TGTGCCAGCAGTGCCCGGGGACAGGGATATGGCTACACCTTC. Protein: CASSARGQGYGYTF.

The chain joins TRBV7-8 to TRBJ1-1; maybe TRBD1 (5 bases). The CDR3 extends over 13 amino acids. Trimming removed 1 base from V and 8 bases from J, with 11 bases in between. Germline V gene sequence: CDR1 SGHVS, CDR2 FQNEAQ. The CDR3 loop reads CASSLVGVSEAFF. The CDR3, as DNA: TGTGCCAGCAGCTTAGTGGGGGTATCCGAAGCTTTCTTT.

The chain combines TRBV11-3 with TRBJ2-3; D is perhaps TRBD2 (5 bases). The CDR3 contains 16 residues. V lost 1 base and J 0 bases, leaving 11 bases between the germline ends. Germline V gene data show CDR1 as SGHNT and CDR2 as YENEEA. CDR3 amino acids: CASSLGTLGSTDTQYF. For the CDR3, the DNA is TGTGCCAGCAGCTTAGGGACTTTGGGAAGCACAGATACGCAGTATTTT.

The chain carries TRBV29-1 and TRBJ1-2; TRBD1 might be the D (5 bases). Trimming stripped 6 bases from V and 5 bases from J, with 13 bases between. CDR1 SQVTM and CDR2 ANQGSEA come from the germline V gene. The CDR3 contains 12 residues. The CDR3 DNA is TGCAGCGTCCGCGGGGGGGAGTATGGCTACACCTTC. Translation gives CSVRGGEYGYTF.

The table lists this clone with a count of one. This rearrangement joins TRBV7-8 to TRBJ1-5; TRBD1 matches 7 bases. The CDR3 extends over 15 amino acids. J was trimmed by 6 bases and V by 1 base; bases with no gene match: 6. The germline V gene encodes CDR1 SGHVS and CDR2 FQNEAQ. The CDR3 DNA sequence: TGTGCCAGCAGCTTAGAATCAGGGGGAGCTCAGCCCCAGCATTTT. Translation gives CASSLESGGAQPQHF.